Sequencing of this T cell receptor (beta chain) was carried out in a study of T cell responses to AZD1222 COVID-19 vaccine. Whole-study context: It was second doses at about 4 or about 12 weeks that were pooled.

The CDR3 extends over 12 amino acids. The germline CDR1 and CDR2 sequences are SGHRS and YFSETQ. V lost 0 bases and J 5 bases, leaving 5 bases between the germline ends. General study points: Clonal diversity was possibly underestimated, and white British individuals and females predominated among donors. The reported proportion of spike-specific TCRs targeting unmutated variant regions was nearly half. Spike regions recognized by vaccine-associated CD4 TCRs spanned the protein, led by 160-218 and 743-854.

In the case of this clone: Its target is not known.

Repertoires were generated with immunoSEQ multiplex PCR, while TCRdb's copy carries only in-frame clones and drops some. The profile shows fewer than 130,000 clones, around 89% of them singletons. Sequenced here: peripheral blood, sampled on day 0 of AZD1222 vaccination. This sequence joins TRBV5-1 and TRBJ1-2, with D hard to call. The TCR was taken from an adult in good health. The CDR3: CASSLGEYGYTF. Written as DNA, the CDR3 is TGCGCCAGCAGCTTGGGAGAATATGGCTACACCTTC.